This is a list of T cell receptor beta chains from one sample in a study of identical twins. Each CDR3 protein is one row after TCRdb ran MiXCR on the 5' RACE reads. The table records hundreds of thousands of distinct CDR3 sequences, around 12% of them present only once. This sample also appeared in a second study, on yellow fever vaccine responses in identical twins.

Sequences were obtained from PBMCs. The receptors were sampled from a woman younger than 30 in good health. CDR3s include the opening cysteine and the closing phenylalanine or tryptophan. Fields, in order: V gene, D gene, clone size, J gene, CDR3 protein, CDR3 DNA. A D gene is named only where the DNA matches it firmly. Some rows have no size entry. The others give once, few or many, or a class for an expanded clone.

TRBV7-9	TRBD2	NA	TRBJ2-3	CASSLGSGASGSDTQYF	TGTGCCAGCAGCTTAGGTTCGGGGGCTAGCGGGTCAGATACGCAGTATTTT
TRBV9	TRBD1	NA	TRBJ1-2	CASRDRVSYGYTF	TGTGCCAGCAGGGACAGGGTTAGCTATGGCTACACCTTC
TRBV7-8	TRBD1	NA	TRBJ2-6	CASSQQGIGGANVLTF	TGTGCCAGCAGCCAACAGGGGATCGGTGGGGCCAACGTCCTGACTTTC
TRBV2	NA	NA	TRBJ2-1	CASRVDVRGGGGGQFF	TGTGCCAGCAGGGTTGACGTTAGGGGAGGCGGTGGTGGGCAGTTCTTC
TRBV3-1	TRBD1	few	TRBJ2-5	CASSHGQEGTQYF	TGTGCCAGCAGCCACGGACAGGAAGGGACCCAGTACTTC
TRBV5-1	TRBD1	NA	TRBJ2-2	CASSLRLVGDRSSNTGELFF	TGCGCCAGCAGCTTGCGGCTGGTAGGGGACAGGAGTTCGAACACCGGGGAGCTGTTTTTT
TRBV7-9	TRBD2	many	TRBJ2-1	CASSSPSGSGNEQFF	TGTGCCAGCAGCTCTCCTAGCGGGAGTGGCAATGAGCAGTTCTTC
TRBV3-1	NA	NA	TRBJ2-5	CASSQELAYQETQYF	TGTGCCAGCAGCCAAGAATTGGCGTACCAAGAGACCCAGTACTTC
TRBV2	TRBD2	NA	TRBJ2-5	CASTEGTSGMETQYF	TGTGCCAGCACCGAAGGGACTAGCGGGATGGAGACCCAGTACTTC
TRBV4-1	TRBD2	NA	TRBJ2-1	CASSQEPGGRNEQFF	TGCGCCAGCAGCCAAGAACCGGGAGGGAGAAATGAGCAGTTCTTC
TRBV12-3/TRBV12-4	TRBD1	NA	TRBJ2-5	CASSGGQGQTQYF	TGTGCCAGCAGTGGGGGACAGGGTCAGACCCAGTACTTC
TRBV20-1	NA	NA	TRBJ2-3	CSQYRASTDTQYF	TGCAGTCAATACAGGGCTAGCACAGATACGCAGTATTTT
TRBV7-8	NA	few	TRBJ2-5	CASSLSVRAERSKETQYF	TGTGCCAGCAGCTTATCTGTCAGGGCGGAACGGTCAAAAGAGACCCAGTACTTC
TRBV7-9	TRBD1	many	TRBJ2-1	CASSMTGTGFSNEQFF	TGTGCCAGCAGCATGACCGGGACAGGGTTCAGCAATGAGCAGTTCTTC
TRBV7-9	NA	few	TRBJ2-3	CASTPTVQDTQYF	TGTGCCAGCACCCCGACTGTTCAAGATACGCAGTATTTT
TRBV28	TRBD2	NA	TRBJ2-1	CASSGLAGMGNEQFF	TGTGCCAGCAGTGGACTAGCGGGGATGGGAAATGAGCAGTTCTTC
TRBV4-1	NA	few	TRBJ1-4	CASSHQGDEKLFF	TGCGCCAGCAGCCACCAGGGTGATGAAAAACTGTTTTTT
TRBV2	TRBD1	NA	TRBJ1-1	CASRPRGTAKNTEAFF	TGTGCCAGCAGGCCCCGGGGGACAGCAAAGAACACTGAAGCTTTCTTT
TRBV20-1	NA	few	TRBJ2-5	CSANARGVQETQYF	TGCAGTGCCAATGCTAGGGGGGTTCAAGAGACCCAGTACTTC
TRBV7-2	NA	few	TRBJ2-1	CASSLVYIEAYNEQFF	TGTGCCAGCAGCTTAGTGTATATCGAAGCGTACAATGAGCAGTTCTTC
TRBV20-1	NA	NA	TRBJ2-3	CSATPAVGTDTQYF	TGCAGTGCTACCCCGGCGGTTGGGACAGATACGCAGTATTTT
TRBV12-3/TRBV12-4	NA	NA	TRBJ1-5	CASSLWQGDQPQHF	TGTGCCAGCAGTTTATGGCAGGGTGATCAGCCCCAGCATTTT
TRBV19	NA	NA	TRBJ1-1	CASSIVRGIRTKGTEAFF	TGTGCCAGTAGTATAGTGAGGGGCATTCGGACTAAGGGCACTGAAGCTTTCTTT
TRBV7-9	NA	NA	TRBJ1-2	CATHLASTSGGYTF	TGTGCCACCCATCTCGCATCCACCTCGGGAGGCTACACCTTC
TRBV20-1	TRBD1	few	TRBJ1-2	CSARDWDRGPGGYTF	TGCAGTGCTAGAGATTGGGACAGGGGGCCGGGCGGCTACACCTTC
TRBV6-5	NA	NA	TRBJ1-6	CASSSLGVKNSPLHF	TGTGCCAGCAGTTCATTAGGGGTAAAAAATTCACCCCTCCACTTT
TRBV20-1	TRBD2	few	TRBJ2-5	CSAPPGAGLGETQYF	TGCAGTGCTCCCCCAGGAGCGGGGCTGGGGGAGACCCAGTACTTC
TRBV20-1	TRBD1	NA	TRBJ1-4	CSVFRQGGEKLFF	TGCAGTGTATTCCGACAGGGAGGGGAAAAACTGTTTTTT
TRBV29-1	TRBD2	few	TRBJ2-1	CSALSGTSYNEQFF	TGCAGCGCCCTTAGCGGGACCTCCTACAATGAGCAGTTCTTC
TRBV12-3/TRBV12-4	NA	many	TRBJ1-2	CASSPDPYGYTF	TGTGCCAGCAGCCCCGACCCCTATGGCTACACCTTC
TRBV12-3/TRBV12-4	NA	few	TRBJ1-1	CASSLWERTEAFF	TGTGCCAGCAGTTTATGGGAGAGAACTGAAGCTTTCTTT
TRBV7-9	TRBD2	few	TRBJ2-1	CASSPPYHGRGDEQFF	TGTGCCAGCAGCCCCCCCTACCACGGGAGGGGGGATGAGCAGTTCTTC
TRBV19	TRBD1	NA	TRBJ2-2	CASRGQNANTGELFF	TGTGCCAGTAGGGGACAGAACGCGAACACCGGGGAGCTGTTTTTT
TRBV10-3	TRBD1	NA	TRBJ2-2	CAIPRTGTNTGELFF	TGTGCCATCCCCCGGACAGGGACGAACACCGGGGAGCTGTTTTTT
TRBV29-1	TRBD2	NA	TRBJ2-1	CSVEYASGRLNEQFF	TGCAGCGTTGAATATGCTAGCGGGAGGTTAAATGAGCAGTTCTTC
TRBV29-1	NA	few	TRBJ2-3	CSTPGKGTDTQYF	TGCAGCACCCCTGGGAAGGGCACAGATACGCAGTATTTT
TRBV4-1	NA	few	TRBJ2-5	CASSQSGWETLHLKETQYF	TGCGCCAGCAGCCAAAGCGGTTGGGAGACACTCCATCTTAAAGAGACCCAGTACTTC
TRBV4-2	TRBD2	few	TRBJ2-3	CASSPTSGGARQYF	TGTGCCAGCAGCCCGACTAGCGGGGGGGCCAGGCAGTATTTT
TRBV19	NA	NA	TRBJ2-6	CASSTNRAGGANVLTF	TGTGCCAGTAGTACCAACAGGGCTGGCGGGGCCAACGTCCTGACTTTC
TRBV12-3/TRBV12-4	NA	few	TRBJ2-3	CASSLGSRAFTDTQYF	TGTGCCAGCAGTTTAGGGTCCAGGGCGTTCACAGATACGCAGTATTTT
TRBV5-1	NA	NA	TRBJ1-1	CASSLGGTNREAFF	TGCGCCAGCAGCTTGGGGGGGACAAACCGTGAAGCTTTCTTT
TRBV6-1	TRBD2	few	TRBJ2-3	CASRTSGGATDTQYF	TGTGCCAGCAGAACTAGCGGGGGGGCCACAGATACGCAGTATTTT
TRBV5-1	NA	once	TRBJ2-6	CASSLVAQAGANVLTF	TGCGCCAGCAGCTTGGTCGCTCAGGCTGGGGCCAACGTCCTGACTTTC
TRBV7-2	NA	many	TRBJ2-1	CASSPTSHSEQFF	TGTGCCAGCAGCCCGACTAGTCATAGTGAGCAGTTCTTC
TRBV4-1	TRBD1	few	TRBJ1-3	CASSQDAAGGVNTIYF	TGCGCCAGCAGCCAAGACGCGGCAGGGGGTGTAAACACCATATATTTT
TRBV24-1	NA	few	TRBJ2-1	CATSGGGIYNEQFF	TGTGCCACCAGTGGAGGCGGTATCTACAATGAGCAGTTCTTC
TRBV7-9	NA	many	TRBJ2-3	CASSLVPLPTSTDTQYF	TGTGCCAGCAGCTTAGTCCCACTTCCGACCTCCACAGATACGCAGTATTTT
TRBV27	TRBD1	NA	TRBJ1-2	CASSPGTVEFRGYTF	TGTGCCAGCAGTCCCGGGACAGTAGAATTTCGGGGCTACACCTTC
TRBV6-1	NA	NA	TRBJ2-3	CASSTSGSLADTQYF	TGTGCCAGCAGTACCTCAGGGAGTCTGGCAGATACGCAGTATTTT
TRBV6-5	TRBD1	NA	TRBJ2-3	CASSYSTGAIPTDTQYF	TGTGCCAGCAGTTACTCGACAGGGGCGATCCCCACAGATACGCAGTATTTT
TRBV19	TRBD1	NA	TRBJ1-1	CASSSGQDWNTEAFF	TGTGCCAGTAGTTCCGGACAGGACTGGAACACTGAAGCTTTCTTT
TRBV11-2	TRBD1	few	TRBJ1-1	CASSAPGQGEITEAFF	TGTGCCAGCAGCGCACCAGGACAGGGAGAAATCACTGAAGCTTTCTTT
TRBV20-1	TRBD1	NA	TRBJ2-5	CSAREPTGGQETQYF	TGCAGTGCTAGAGAACCGACAGGGGGGCAAGAGACCCAGTACTTC
TRBV7-8	NA	few	TRBJ2-2	CASSLWPGLRTFTGELFF	TGTGCCAGCAGCTTATGGCCGGGACTCAGGACCTTCACCGGGGAGCTGTTTTTT
TRBV29-1	NA	few	TRBJ2-2	CSVHGLTGELFF	TGCAGCGTCCATGGGTTGACCGGGGAGCTGTTTTTT
TRBV5-1	TRBD2	many	TRBJ2-5	CASSLAFLGGPGYQETQYF	TGCGCCAGCAGCTTGGCCTTCCTGGGAGGGCCCGGGTACCAAGAGACCCAGTACTTC
TRBV3-1	NA	many	TRBJ2-1	CASSQASVWDKGNEQFF	TGTGCCAGCAGCCAAGCCTCCGTGTGGGACAAGGGGAATGAGCAGTTCTTC
TRBV29-1	NA	NA	TRBJ2-2	CSVEVGNTGELFF	TGCAGCGTTGAGGTGGGAAACACCGGGGAGCTGTTTTTT
TRBV20-1	NA	NA	TRBJ1-6	CSARDAGNSPLHF	TGCAGTGCTAGAGATGCGGGAAATTCACCCCTCCACTTT
TRBV7-6	TRBD2	few	TRBJ2-1	CASSLGLAGFSEQFF	TGTGCCAGCAGCTTAGGGCTAGCGGGATTTAGTGAGCAGTTCTTC